These 18 T cell receptor beta chains share one sample of origin, sequenced in a study of cytomegalovirus exposure and HLA in healthy donors. The primer mix had 60 Vbeta and 13 Jbeta primers. TCRdb's table, derived via immunoSEQ multiplex PCR, lists solely in-frame clones and lacks some. The repertoire includes fewer than 120,000 clones, around 86% of them detected once, and around 2% sits in the top ten. The sequenced sample consisted of PBMCs. The receptors were sampled from a man aged 40-49 years in good health and CMV-seronegative.

This clone was seen just once. The chain uses TRBV4-1 and TRBJ1-6; 7 bases line up with TRBD1. Germline CDR1 reads MGHRA; CDR2 reads YSYEKL. After removal of 8 bases from V and 7 bases from J, the junction contained 11 bases not matched to a gene. CDR3 length equals 15 residues. CDR3: CASREQGLPNSPLHF. CDR3 bases: TGCGCCAGCCGAGAACAGGGGCTCCCCAATTCACCCCTCCACTTT.

The count of this clone is one. This chain links TRBV5-6 with TRBJ1-2; D is perhaps TRBD1 (6 bases). The CDR3 is 13 amino acids. V was trimmed by 4 bases and J by 4 bases, leaving 11 bases between them. Germline-derived CDR1 and CDR2 are SGHDT and YYEEEE. The CDR3 region is CASSLLTGYGYTF. CDR3 sequence (DNA): TGTGCCAGCAGCCTCCTGACAGGCTATGGCTACACCTTC.

This clone was seen once. V is TRBV15 and J is TRBJ2-4; the match to TRBD2 covers 7 bases. The CDR3 is 13 amino acids. J lost 13 bases, V lost 0 bases, and 6 bases had no gene match. The V gene's germline CDR1 is LNHNV and CDR2 YYDKDF (reference sequence). This chain's CDR3 is CATSRDIGGDQYF. The CDR3 DNA sequence: TGTGCCACCAGCAGAGATATTGGGGGGGACCAGTACTTC.

The chain carries TRBV7-2 and TRBJ2-7; maybe TRBD1 (6 bases). Germline-derived CDR1 and CDR2 are SGHTA and FQGNSA. Trimming removed 0 bases from V and 4 bases from J, with 10 bases in between. The CDR3 spans 14 residues. The CDR3 spells CASSLAGAVYEQYF. In DNA, the CDR3 is TGTGCCAGCAGCTTAGCGGGGGCTGTTTACGAGCAGTACTTC.

The chain uses TRBV6-1 and TRBJ2-3; D is undetermined. Germline assignment: CDR1 MNHNS and CDR2 SASEGT. The CDR3 runs 11 residues. V shed 6 bases and J shed 6 bases, with 7 bases lying between them. The CDR3 protein is CASSAKDTQYF. The DNA of the CDR3 is TGTGCCAGCAGCGCGAAGGATACGCAGTATTTT.

The chain links TRBV6-1 to TRBJ2-3; no definite D call. Trimming took off 3 bases at V and 5 bases at J, with 9 bases between the two ends. The length of the CDR3 is 13 residues. The germline gives CDR1 MNHNS, CDR2 SASEGT. CDR3 amino acids: CASSDPPRDTQYF. The CDR3 DNA reads as TGTGCCAGCAGTGACCCCCCGCGAGATACGCAGTATTTT.

This clone was counted only a few times. The gene calls are TRBV4-1 and TRBJ1-3; no firm D call. The V end was cut by 2 bases, the J end by 4 bases, with 15 bases between. CDR1 and CDR2 (germline): MGHRA, YSYEKL. This CDR3 is built from 16 residues. The CDR3 DNA reads as TGCGCCAGCAGCCAATACGTTGGCACATCGGGAAACACCATATATTTT. The encoded protein is CASSQYVGTSGNTIYF.

The CDR3 bases are TGTGCCAGTAGACAGGGGGCGACGGACTATGGCTACACCTTC. Amino acid sequence: CASRQGATDYGYTF. The chain carries TRBV19 and TRBJ1-2, with 9 positions matching TRBD1. The length of the CDR3 is 14 residues. The germline gives CDR1 LNHDA, CDR2 SQIVND (reference sequence). V shed 6 bases and J 3 bases; nucleotides not matched to a gene: 5.

The chain is built from TRBV7-6 and TRBJ2-3, with TRBD2 identical over 9 bases. Germline V gene sequence: CDR1 SGHVS, CDR2 FNYEAQ. Trimming cost V 5 bases and J 2 bases; bases outside gene matches: 11. This CDR3 contains 17 residues. The chain's CDR3 is CASSPRGSSGDTDTQYF. Written as DNA, the CDR3 is TGTGCCAGCAGCCCCCGCGGGTCTAGCGGGGACACAGATACGCAGTATTTT.

The gene calls are TRBV19 and TRBJ1-4; the match to TRBD1 covers 9 bases. Germline CDR1 and CDR2: LNHDA and SQIVND (reference sequence). The CDR3 runs to 14 residues. V was clipped by 8 bases and J by 8 bases; unmatched bases: 9. The CDR3 DNA reads TGTGCCAGTCGGGGACAGGGAAGGGGAGAAAAACTGTTTTTT. Translation: CASRGQGRGEKLFF. The whole variable domain, remainder taken from reference TRBV19 and TRBJ1-4, is DGGITQSPKYLFRKEGQNVTLSCEQNLNHDAMYWYRQDPGQGLRLIYYSQIVNDFQKGDIAEGYSVSREKKESFPLTVTSAQKNPTAFYLCASRGQGRGEKLFFGSGTQLSVL.

V usage is TRBV19 and J usage is TRBJ2-3, with a weak D call TRBD1 (6 bases). This CDR3 spans 14 amino acids. CDR1 LNHDA and CDR2 SQIVND come from the germline V gene (reference sequence). The V gene lost 7 bases and the J gene lost 4 bases, with 15 bases spanning the gap. CDR3 bases: TGTGCCAGTAAGACCGGGACATCGGCAGATACGCAGTATTTT. This encodes CASKTGTSADTQYF.

The V gene is TRBV6-5, the J gene TRBJ1-1; 7 bases align to TRBD1. Looked up from germline, CDR1 is MNHEY and CDR2 is SVGAGI. The CDR3 extends over 14 amino acids. V lost 6 bases to trimming and J lost 2 bases; unmatched junction nucleotides: 6. The CDR3 protein is CASSRGQINTEAFF. The CDR3 region has the DNA TGTGCCAGCAGCCGGGGACAGATAAACACTGAAGCTTTCTTT.

The rearrangement joins TRBV5-6 to TRBJ1-2; D gene unclear. This CDR3 has 13 residues. Germline assignment: CDR1 SGHDT and CDR2 YYEEEE. V was pared by 3 bases and J by 10 bases, with 16 bases between. The CDR3 reads CASSSTGRMDYTF. The CDR3 DNA sequence: TGTGCCAGCAGCTCCACCGGGAGAATGGACTACACCTTC.

This chain connects TRBV5-4 to TRBJ1-4; D remains unclear. Deletions cut 1 base from V and 3 bases from J, with 10 bases between. This CDR3 has 15 residues. Germline V gives CDR1 SGHNT, CDR2 YYREEE (reference sequence). Here the CDR3 reads CASSLRSQANEKLFF. The CDR3 DNA reads TGTGCCAGCAGCTTGAGGAGCCAAGCTAATGAAAAACTGTTTTTT.

This clone has only a few counts. The rearrangement uses TRBV6-1 and TRBJ1-1, with TRBD1 matching over 7 bases. The CDR3 covers 13 residues. The germline V gene has CDR1 MNHNS and CDR2 SASEGT. V was pared by 6 bases and J by 3 bases, with 4 bases of the junction left unmatched. The CDR3 is CASRPTGDTEAFF. CDR3 nucleotides: TGTGCCAGCAGGCCTACAGGGGACACTGAAGCTTTCTTT.

This sequence joins TRBV5-6 and TRBJ2-1; 10 nucleotides agree with TRBD1. CDR1 is SGHDT and CDR2 is YYEEEE in the germline V gene. CDR3 size: 14 residues. The ends lost 1 base at V and 8 bases at J; junction bases unmatched: 3. This chain's CDR3 is CASSLIGTGDEQFF. DNA of the CDR3: TGTGCCAGCAGCTTGATCGGGACAGGGGATGAGCAGTTCTTC.

The V call is TRBV6-5, the J call TRBJ1-1, with 9 bases matching TRBD1. Germline V gene sequence: CDR1 MNHEY, CDR2 SVGAGI. This CDR3 is 15 amino acids long. Losses at the gene ends were 5 bases for V and 3 bases for J; bases not matched to a gene: 7. This CDR3 is CASSPRTGVDTEAFF. The CDR3 nucleotides are TGTGCCAGCAGTCCGAGGACAGGGGTGGACACTGAAGCTTTCTTT.

Points on this clone: It is likely a read error, because the conserved phenylalanine at the end of the CDR3 is missing. This chain joins TRBV7-2 and TRBJ1-5; D uncertain. Germline V gives CDR1 SGHTA, CDR2 FQGNSA. V dropped 0 bases and J dropped 0 bases, with 6 bases sitting between them. The CDR3 contains 15 residues. The CDR3 loop is CASSLASRSNQPQHV. CDR3 DNA sequence: TGTGCCAGCAGCTTAGCGAGTCGTAGCAATCAGCCCCAGCATGTT.